Included here is one TCR beta chain sequence, with context. Its antigen is not yet known. Per-base qualities were not stored, and no clone one base away is much larger. Taken from cysteine to phenylalanine, the CDR3 has 15 residues. The kept DNA is CDR3 alone, 45 bases in frame from the first base. V ends up 5 bases short and J 2 bases short, with an unmatched junction base count of 6. The germline V gene (reference sequence) supplies CDR1 SEHNR and CDR2 FQNEAQ. This entry comes from a study of PD-1 blockade in classical Hodgkin lymphoma (dated by TCRdb to about 2020). General notes on the study: Nivolumab dosing was 3 mg/kg intravenously every 2 weeks, continuing until either disease progression or unacceptable toxicity. The study used CyTOF and TCR beta sequencing to define a peripheral blood immune signature of response to PD-1 blockade in classical Hodgkin lymphoma. Results and caveats for the whole study, not just this receptor: The study was limited to a single clinical trial cohort, and causes of repertoire differences, possibly disease activity or prior therapy, remained undefined. Trial patients with a complete response had baseline diversity similar to that of newly diagnosed patients, while partial responders and progressors had significantly lower diversity. Newly diagnosed patients were reported to have lower baseline TCR diversity than healthy donors, and relapsed/refractory patients were reported to have lower baseline TCR diversity still. A significant rise by C4D1 was seen in CD4+ but not CD8+ TCR diversity (p=0.0027 vs p=0.16), with the rise being most apparent in complete responders (p=0.02). Lower diversity was observed in patients in whom nivolumab was started less than 1 year after ASCT, and these patients were excluded from later analyses so that confounding by immune reconstitution would be avoided.

Explained via the paper, the time point label denotes: cycle 4 day 1 (C4D1), after 5 to 7 weeks of nivolumab. All trial patients had relapsed after autologous stem cell transplantation, with cohorts A, B and C differing in prior brentuximab vedotin exposure. A total of around 60 patients with relapsed/refractory classical Hodgkin lymphoma made up the trial cohort, and each patient's best overall response was complete response, partial response or progressive disease. Trial patients were treated with single-agent nivolumab in the multi-cohort phase II CheckMate 205 trial. Best overall response was determined by an independent review committee according to the 2007 International Working Group response criteria. Trial PBMCs were obtained immediately prior to nivolumab initiation (C1D1) and on therapy at cycle 2 day 1 and cycle 4 day 1. Peripheral blood was collected in 8 mL Vacutainer Cell Preparation Tubes, from which PBMCs were isolated by centrifugation and then cryopreserved.

The Qiagen DNeasy kit was used to extract genomic DNA both from unsorted PBMCs and from the negatively selected CD4+ and CD8+ fractions. Amplification of TCR beta CDR3 regions was done by immunoSEQ multiplex PCR with primers that anneal to V and J segments. Amplification bias was minimized using a synthetic immune receptor repertoire, and residual bias was removed computationally after sequencing. On the authors' methods: Repertoire diversity was quantified as the Shannon entropy index using custom Python scripts. Unsorted, CD4+ and CD8+ repertoires were analyzed separately, except in combined analyses where CD4+ and CD8+ sequences were merged in silico. Clonal expansion was defined as at least a 2-fold frequency increase after treatment relative to C1D1, with a pseudocount of 0.5 for undetected baseline clones. Singleton clones were defined as clones with 0 or 1 copy at C1D1, and non-singleton clones were defined as clones with 2 or more copies. By matching protein sequences in sorted samples from the same patient, clones expanded in unsorted samples were annotated as CD4+, CD8+ or unknown. Wilcoxon tests on paired samples were used to test diversity changes from C1D1 to C4D1. Held by TCRdb, this immuneACCESS table contains in-frame sequences only and omits some clones. Under half of the omission traces to an unresolved V gene where checked; the cause of the rest is unknown. Clone size and the V and J calls come from that table; the DNA yielded D and trimming. The sample data list 25,000 or so clones, and 85% to 90% of these were observed just once. The ten largest clones capture approximately 23% of the sample.

The sample here was peripheral blood mononuclear cells (PBMCs), taken before the fourth cycle of nivolumab. This chain joins TRBV7-9 to TRBJ1-2, with 9 bases aligning to TRBD1. The TCR sequence derives from a human donor with classical Hodgkin lymphoma. The CDR3 corresponds to CASSQGQGLNYGYTF. The DNA sequence follows: TGTGCCAGCAGCCAAGGACAGGGGCTGAACTATGGCTACACCTTC. When the CDR3 is completed using the reference TRBV7-9 and TRBJ1-2 genes on either side, the full variable domain is DTGVSQNPRHKITKRGQNVTFRCDPISEHNRLYWYRQTLGQGPEFLTYFQNEAQLEKSRLLSDRFSAERPKGSFSTLEIQRTEQGDSAMYLCASSQGQGLNYGYTFGSGTRLTVV.